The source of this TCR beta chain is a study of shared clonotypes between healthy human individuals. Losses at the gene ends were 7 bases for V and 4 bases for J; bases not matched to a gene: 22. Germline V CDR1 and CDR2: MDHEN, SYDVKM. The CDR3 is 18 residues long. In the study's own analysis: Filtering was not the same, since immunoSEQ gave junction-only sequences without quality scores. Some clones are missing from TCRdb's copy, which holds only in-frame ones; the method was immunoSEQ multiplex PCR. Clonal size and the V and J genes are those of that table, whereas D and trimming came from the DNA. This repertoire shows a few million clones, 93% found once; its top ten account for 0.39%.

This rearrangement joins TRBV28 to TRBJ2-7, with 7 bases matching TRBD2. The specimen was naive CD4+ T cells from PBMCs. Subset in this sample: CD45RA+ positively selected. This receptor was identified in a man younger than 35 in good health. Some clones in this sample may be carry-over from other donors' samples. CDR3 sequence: CASNIASGVSLKGYEQYF. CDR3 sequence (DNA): TGTGCCAGCAATATTGCTAGCGGCGTATCGCTAAAAGGATACGAGCAGTACTTC. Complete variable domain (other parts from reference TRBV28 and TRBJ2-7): DVKVTQSSRYLVKRTGEKVFLECVQDMDHENMFWYRQDPGLGLRLIYFSYDVKMKEKGDIPEGYSVSREKKERFSLILESASTNQTSMYLCASNIASGVSLKGYEQYFGPGTRLTVT.